This T cell receptor (beta chain) was obtained from a study of T-cell memory formation after mild COVID-19. Ten or more counts support this clonotype. The CDR3 consists of 15 residues. V was shortened by 0 bases and J by 2 bases, with 12 bases between the two germline ends. Germline V gives CDR1 SGHRS, CDR2 YFSETQ. TCRdb passed the 5' RACE reads through MiXCR, listing each CDR3 protein once. The sample holds hundreds of thousands of distinct CDR3 sequences, approximately 15% seen once. The sequenced material came from PBMCs or a T cell subset sorted from them (not recorded which). The chain recombines TRBV5-1 with TRBJ2-7; TRBD1 might be the D (6 bases). This sequence originates from a man younger than 35 who had mild COVID-19 (a few samples of this study predate the infection). Cell type and time point are not known. The CDR3 here is CASSLAGAGPYEQYF. DNA of the CDR3: TGCGCCAGCAGCTTGGCAGGGGCCGGCCCCTACGAGCAGTACTTC.